These 8 T cell receptor beta chains came from one sample sequenced in a study of spatial heterogeneity in lung cancer. Time point noted: sample taken at primary tumor resection. Extraction of whole RNA from tumor, nontumor lung or frozen PBMC preceded unsorted sequencing. TCRdb reprocessed the 5' RACE reads via MiXCR and lists one record per CDR3 protein. The sample records tens of thousands of distinct CDR3 sequences, roughly 7% being singletons. Sequencing was performed on PBMCs, taken at surgery. These receptors were taken from a female donor with early-stage non-small cell lung cancer.

This clonotype was observed a handful of times. CDR3 bases: TGTGCCAGCAGTTACCGGAACTCAGGTGAAAAACTGTTTTTT. It specifies CASSYRNSGEKLFF. This sequence joins TRBV6-5 and TRBJ1-4; D not certain. There are 14 residues in the CDR3. The germline V gene has CDR1 MNHEY and CDR2 SVGAGI. V was trimmed by 2 bases and J by 7 bases, leaving 11 bases between them.

This clonotype was found a few times. The chain joins TRBV5-1 to TRBJ2-5; D gene ambiguous. The CDR3 runs to 15 residues. The V gene's germline CDR1 is SGHRS and CDR2 YFSETQ. V lost 0 bases and J 5 bases, leaving 14 bases between the germline ends. CDR3 sequence (DNA): TGCGCCAGCAGCTTGGTGAGCGAAACTCGGGAGACCCAGTACTTC. Protein sequence: CASSLVSETRETQYF. Together with reference TRBV5-1 and TRBJ2-5, the CDR3 gives the full variable domain: KAGVTQTPRYLIKTRGQQVTLSCSPISGHRSVSWYQQTPGQGLQFLFEYFSETQRNKGNFPGRFSGRQFSNSRSEMNVSTLELGDSALYLCASSLVSETRETQYFGPGTRLLVL.

This clonotype has a count of ten or more. This chain joins TRBV5-4 and TRBJ2-2, with 12 nucleotides matching TRBD2. Germline assignment: CDR1 SGHNT and CDR2 YYREEE (reference sequence). Trimming cost V 4 bases and J 6 bases; bases outside gene matches: 10. This CDR3 has 17 amino acids. The CDR3 nucleotides are TGTGCCAGCAGCCCCCGGACTAGCGGGGCCAGAGCCGGGGAGCTGTTTTTT. Its protein product is CASSPRTSGARAGELFF.

This clonotype has more than one count but fewer than ten. J is TRBJ1-6 and V is TRBV10-2, with 12 bases that match TRBD1. Germline V CDR1 and CDR2: WSHSY, SAAADI. Unmatched junction bases numbered 4, after V lost 4 bases and J lost 9 bases. This CDR3 comprises 15 residues. The CDR3 DNA reads TGCGCCAGCAGTGTGGAGGGACAGGGGGCTTCACCCCTCCACTTT. Translating gives CASSVEGQGASPLHF.

This clonotype has only a few counts. The rearrangement links TRBV20-1 to TRBJ1-1; maybe TRBD1 (5 bases). The ends were cut back, 3 bases at V and 8 bases at J, with 13 bases in the middle. CDR1 DFQATT and CDR2 SNEGSKA come from the germline V gene (reference sequence). The CDR3 loop spans 12 amino acids. The CDR3, as DNA: TGCAGTGCTAGGAGATCGGGGCTAGAAGCTTTCTTT. Protein sequence: CSARRSGLEAFF.

This clonotype was seen only once. V and J are TRBV3-1 and TRBJ2-3, with a tentative D call TRBD2 (6 bases). From germline, CDR1 is LGHDT and CDR2 YNNKEL (reference sequence). There are 14 residues in the CDR3. Trimming cost V 5 bases and J 2 bases, with 11 bases left between them. CDR3 DNA: TGTGCCAGCAGCTCCACGGGGGTCACAGATACGCAGTATTTT. This translates into CASSSTGVTDTQYF.

This clonotype was detected ten times or more. The chain has TRBV18 and TRBJ2-5; the match to TRBD1 covers 8 bases. The germline V gene has CDR1 KGHSH and CDR2 LQKENI. Trimming at V came to 6 bases and at J to 5 bases, leaving 8 bases not matched to a gene. The length of the CDR3 is 14 residues. The CDR3 nucleotides are TGTGCCAGCTCCCGGACAGGGTCTACGGAGACCCAGTACTTC. Translation: CASSRTGSTETQYF.

This clonotype has a count of ten or more. V is TRBV5-1 and J is TRBJ2-1; D may match TRBD1 or TRBD2 (5 bases each). The germline gives CDR1 SGHRS, CDR2 YFSETQ. The CDR3 has 18 residues. Trimming stripped 2 bases from V and 0 bases from J, with 18 bases between. Here the CDR3 DNA reads TGCGCCAGCAGCTTTAGCGTCGTGGGGGTGTACTCCTACAATGAGCAGTTCTTC. Protein sequence: CASSFSVVGVYSYNEQFF.